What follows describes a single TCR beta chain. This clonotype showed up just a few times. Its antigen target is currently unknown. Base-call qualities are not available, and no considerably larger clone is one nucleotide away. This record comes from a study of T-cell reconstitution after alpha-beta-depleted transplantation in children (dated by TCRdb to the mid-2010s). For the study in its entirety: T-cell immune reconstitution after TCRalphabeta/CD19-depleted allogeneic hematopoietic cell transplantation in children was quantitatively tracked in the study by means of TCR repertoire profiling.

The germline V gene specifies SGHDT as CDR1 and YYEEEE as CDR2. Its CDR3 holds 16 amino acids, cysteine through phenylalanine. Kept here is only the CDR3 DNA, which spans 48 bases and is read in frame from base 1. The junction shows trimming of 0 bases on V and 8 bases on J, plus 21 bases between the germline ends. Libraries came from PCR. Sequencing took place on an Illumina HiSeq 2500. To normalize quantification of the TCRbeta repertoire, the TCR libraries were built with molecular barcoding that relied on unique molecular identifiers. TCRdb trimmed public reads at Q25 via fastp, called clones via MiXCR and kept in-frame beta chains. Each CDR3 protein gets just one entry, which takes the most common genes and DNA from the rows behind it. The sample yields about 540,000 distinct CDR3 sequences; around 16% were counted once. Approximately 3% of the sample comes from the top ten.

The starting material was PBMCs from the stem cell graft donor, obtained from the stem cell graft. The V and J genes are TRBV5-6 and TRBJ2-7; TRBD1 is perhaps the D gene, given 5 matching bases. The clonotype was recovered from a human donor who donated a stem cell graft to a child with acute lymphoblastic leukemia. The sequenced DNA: TGTGCCAGCAGCTTGGAGCGAGGACACCCGATTACCCAGCAGTACTTC. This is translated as CASSLERGHPITQQYF.